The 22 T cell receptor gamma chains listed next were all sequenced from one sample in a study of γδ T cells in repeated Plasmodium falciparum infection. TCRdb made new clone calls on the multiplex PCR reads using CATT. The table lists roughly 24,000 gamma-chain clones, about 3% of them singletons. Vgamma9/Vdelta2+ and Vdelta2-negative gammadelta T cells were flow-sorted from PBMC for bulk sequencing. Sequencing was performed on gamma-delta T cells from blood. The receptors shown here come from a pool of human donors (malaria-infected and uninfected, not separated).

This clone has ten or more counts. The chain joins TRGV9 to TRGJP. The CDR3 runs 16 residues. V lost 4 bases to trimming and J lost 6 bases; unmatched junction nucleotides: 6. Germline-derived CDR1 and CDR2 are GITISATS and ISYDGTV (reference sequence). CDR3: CALWDERELGKKIKVF. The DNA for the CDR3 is TGTGCCTTGTGGGATGAACGAGAGTTGGGCAAAAAAATCAAGGTATTT.

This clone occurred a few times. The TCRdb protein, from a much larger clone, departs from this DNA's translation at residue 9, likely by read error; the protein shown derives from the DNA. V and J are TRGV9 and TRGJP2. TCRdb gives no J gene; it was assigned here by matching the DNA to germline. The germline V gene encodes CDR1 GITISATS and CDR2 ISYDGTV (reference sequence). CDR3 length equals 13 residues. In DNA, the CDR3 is TGTGCCTTGTGGGTGGAAATTGATGGGATCAAGACGTTT. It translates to CALWVEIDGIKTF.

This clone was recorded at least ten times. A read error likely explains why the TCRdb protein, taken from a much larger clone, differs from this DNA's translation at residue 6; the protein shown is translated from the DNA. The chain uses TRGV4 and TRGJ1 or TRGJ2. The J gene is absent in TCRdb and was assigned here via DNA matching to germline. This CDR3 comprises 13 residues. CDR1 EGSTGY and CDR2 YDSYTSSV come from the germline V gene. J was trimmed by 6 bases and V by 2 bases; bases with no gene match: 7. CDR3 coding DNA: TGTGCCACCTGGGATGAGCAGATTTATAAGAAACTCTTT. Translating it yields CATWDEQIYKKLF.

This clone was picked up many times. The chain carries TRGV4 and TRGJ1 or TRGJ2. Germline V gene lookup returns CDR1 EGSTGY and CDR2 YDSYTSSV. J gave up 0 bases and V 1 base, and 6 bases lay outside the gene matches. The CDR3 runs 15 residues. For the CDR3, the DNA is TGTGCCACCTGGGATGGACCGGCGAATTATTATAAGAAACTCTTT. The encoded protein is CATWDGPANYYKKLF.

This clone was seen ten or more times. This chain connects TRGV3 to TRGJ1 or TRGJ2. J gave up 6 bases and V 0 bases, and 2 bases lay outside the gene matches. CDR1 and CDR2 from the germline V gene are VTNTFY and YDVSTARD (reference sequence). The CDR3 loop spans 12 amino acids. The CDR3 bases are TGTGCCACCTGGGACAGGATTTATAAGAAACTCTTT. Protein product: CATWDRIYKKLF.

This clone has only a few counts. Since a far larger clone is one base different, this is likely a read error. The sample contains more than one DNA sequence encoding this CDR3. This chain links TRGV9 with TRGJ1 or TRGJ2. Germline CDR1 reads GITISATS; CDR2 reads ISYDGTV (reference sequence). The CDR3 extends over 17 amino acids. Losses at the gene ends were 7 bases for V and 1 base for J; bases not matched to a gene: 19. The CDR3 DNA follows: TGTGCCTTGTGTCTCCACAACCGACAACCAAATTATTATAAGAAACTCTTT. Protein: CALCLHNRQPNYYKKLF.

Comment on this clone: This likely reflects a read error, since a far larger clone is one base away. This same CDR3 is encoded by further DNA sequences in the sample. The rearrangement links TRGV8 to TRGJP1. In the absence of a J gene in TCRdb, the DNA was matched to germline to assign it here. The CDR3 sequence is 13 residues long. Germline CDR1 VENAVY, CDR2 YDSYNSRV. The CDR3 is CATWDTTGWFKIF. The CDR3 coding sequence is TGTGCTACCTGGGATACCACTGGTTGGTTCAAGATATTT.

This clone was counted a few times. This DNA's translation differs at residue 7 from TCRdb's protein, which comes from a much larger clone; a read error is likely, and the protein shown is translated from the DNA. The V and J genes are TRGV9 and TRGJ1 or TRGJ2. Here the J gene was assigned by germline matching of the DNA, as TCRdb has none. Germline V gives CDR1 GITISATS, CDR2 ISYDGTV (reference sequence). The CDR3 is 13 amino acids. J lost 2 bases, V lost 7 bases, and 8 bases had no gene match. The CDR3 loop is CALCNSDYYKKLF. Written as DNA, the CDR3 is TGTGCCTTGTGTAATTCAGATTATTATAAGAAACTCTTT.

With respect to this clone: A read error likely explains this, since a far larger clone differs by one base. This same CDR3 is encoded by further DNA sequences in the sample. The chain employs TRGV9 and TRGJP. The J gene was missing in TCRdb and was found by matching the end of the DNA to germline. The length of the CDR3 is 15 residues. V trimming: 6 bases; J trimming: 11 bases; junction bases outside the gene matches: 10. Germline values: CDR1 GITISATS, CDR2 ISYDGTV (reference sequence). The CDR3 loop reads CALWLRELGKKIKVF. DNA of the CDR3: TGTGCCTTGTGGCTTCGGGAGCTGGGCAAAAAAATCAAGGTATTT.

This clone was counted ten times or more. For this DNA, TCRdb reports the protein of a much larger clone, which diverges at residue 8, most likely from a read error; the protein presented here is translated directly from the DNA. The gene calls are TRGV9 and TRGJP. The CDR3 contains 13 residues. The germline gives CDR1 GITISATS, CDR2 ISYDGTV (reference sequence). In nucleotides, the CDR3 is TGTGCCTTGGGGGAGTTGGGCAGAAAAATCAAGGTATTT. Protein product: CALGELGRKIKVF.

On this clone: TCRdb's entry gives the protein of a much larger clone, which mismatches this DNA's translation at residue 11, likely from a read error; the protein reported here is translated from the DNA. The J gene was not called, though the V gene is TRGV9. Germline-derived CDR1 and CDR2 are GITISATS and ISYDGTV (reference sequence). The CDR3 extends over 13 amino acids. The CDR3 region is CALWEVYDYKELF. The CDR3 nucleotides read TGTGCCTTGTGGGAGGTTTATGATTATAAGGAACTCTTT.

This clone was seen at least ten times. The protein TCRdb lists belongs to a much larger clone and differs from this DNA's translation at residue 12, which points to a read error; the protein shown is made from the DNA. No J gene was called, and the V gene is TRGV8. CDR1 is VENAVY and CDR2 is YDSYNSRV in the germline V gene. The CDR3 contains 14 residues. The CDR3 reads CATWDLTTGWFEIF. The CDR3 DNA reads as TGTGCCACCTGGGACCTAACCACTGGTTGGTTCGAGATATTT.

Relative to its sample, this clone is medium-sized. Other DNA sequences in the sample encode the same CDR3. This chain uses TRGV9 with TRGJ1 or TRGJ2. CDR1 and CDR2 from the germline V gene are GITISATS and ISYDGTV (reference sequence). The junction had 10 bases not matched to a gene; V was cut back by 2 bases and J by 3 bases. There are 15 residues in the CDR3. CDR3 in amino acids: CALWEGNLPYYKKLF. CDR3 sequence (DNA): TGTGCCTTGTGGGAGGGGAACCTACCTTATTATAAGAAACTCTTT.

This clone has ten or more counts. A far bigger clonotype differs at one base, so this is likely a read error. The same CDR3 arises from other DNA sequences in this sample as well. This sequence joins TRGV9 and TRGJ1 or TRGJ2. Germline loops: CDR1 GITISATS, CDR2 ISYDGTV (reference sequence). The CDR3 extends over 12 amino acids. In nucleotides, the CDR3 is TGTGCCCTGTGGAAGAATTATTATAAGAAACTCTTT. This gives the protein CALWKNYYKKLF.

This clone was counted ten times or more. The CDR3 sequence is CATWRMNYYKKLF. DNA of the CDR3: TGTGCCACCTGGAGAATGAATTATTATAAGAAACTCTTT. This chain joins TRGV3 and TRGJ1 or TRGJ2. Losses at the gene ends were 6 bases for V and 0 bases for J; bases not matched to a gene: 5. The CDR3 is 13 amino acids. Germline assignment: CDR1 VTNTFY and CDR2 YDVSTARD (reference sequence).

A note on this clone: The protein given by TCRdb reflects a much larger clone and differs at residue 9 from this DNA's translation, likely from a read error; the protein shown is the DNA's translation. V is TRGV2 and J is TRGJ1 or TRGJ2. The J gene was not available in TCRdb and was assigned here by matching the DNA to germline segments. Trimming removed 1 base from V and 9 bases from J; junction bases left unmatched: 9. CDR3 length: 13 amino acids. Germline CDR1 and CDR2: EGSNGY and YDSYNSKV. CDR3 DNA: TGTGCCACCTGGGACGGCAAAGATTGTAAGAAACTCTTT. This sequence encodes CATWDGKDCKKLF.

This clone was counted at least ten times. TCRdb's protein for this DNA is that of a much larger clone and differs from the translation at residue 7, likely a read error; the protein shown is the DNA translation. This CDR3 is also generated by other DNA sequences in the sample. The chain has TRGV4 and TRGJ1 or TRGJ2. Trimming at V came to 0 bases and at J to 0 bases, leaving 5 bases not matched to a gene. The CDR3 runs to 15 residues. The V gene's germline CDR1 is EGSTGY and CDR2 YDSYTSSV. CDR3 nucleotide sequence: TGTGCCACCTGGGATGGGCCGTGGAATTATTATAAGAAACTCTTT. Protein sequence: CATWDGPWNYYKKLF.

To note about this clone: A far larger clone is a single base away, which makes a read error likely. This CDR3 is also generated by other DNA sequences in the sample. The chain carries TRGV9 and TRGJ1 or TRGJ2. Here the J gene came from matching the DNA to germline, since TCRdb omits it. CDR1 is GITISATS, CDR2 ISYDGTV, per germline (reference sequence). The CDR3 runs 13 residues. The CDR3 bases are TGTGCCCTGTGGGGCTGTCCGGGATATAAGAAACTCTTT. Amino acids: CALWGCPGYKKLF.

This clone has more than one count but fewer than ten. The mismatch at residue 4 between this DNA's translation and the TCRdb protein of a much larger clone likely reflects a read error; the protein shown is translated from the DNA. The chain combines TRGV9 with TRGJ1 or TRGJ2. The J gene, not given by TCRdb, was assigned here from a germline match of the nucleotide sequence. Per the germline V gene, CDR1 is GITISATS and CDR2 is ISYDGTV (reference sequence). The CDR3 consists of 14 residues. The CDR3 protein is CALREVQGHCKKLF. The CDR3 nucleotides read TGTGCCTTGCGGGAGGTGCAAGGTCATTGTAAGAAACTCTTT.

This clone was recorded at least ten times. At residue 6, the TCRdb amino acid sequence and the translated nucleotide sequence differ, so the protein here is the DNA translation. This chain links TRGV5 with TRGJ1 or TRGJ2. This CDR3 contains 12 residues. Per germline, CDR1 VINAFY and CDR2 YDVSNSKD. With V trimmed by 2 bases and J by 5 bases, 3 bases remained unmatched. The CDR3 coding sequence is TGTGCCACCTGGGACACTCATTATAAGAAACTCTTT. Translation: CATWDTHYKKLF.

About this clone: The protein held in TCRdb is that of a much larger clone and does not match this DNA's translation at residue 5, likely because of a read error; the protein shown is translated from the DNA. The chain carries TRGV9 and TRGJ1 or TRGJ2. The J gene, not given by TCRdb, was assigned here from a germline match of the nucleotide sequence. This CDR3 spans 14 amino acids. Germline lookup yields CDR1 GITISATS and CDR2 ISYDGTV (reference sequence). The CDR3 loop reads CALWVVHPYYKKLF. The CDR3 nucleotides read TGTGCCTTGTGGGTGGTGCATCCTTATTATAAGAAACTCTTT.

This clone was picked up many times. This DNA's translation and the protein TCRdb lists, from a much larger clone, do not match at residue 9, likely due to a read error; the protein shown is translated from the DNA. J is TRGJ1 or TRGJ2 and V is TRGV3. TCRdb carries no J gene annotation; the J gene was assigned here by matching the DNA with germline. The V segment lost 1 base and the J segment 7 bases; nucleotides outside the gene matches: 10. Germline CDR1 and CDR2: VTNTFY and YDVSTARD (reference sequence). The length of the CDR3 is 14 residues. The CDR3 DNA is TGTGCCACCTGGGACAGCGACTGGCCCTATAAGAAACTCTTT. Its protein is CATWDSDWPYKKLF.